The next 17 T cell receptor beta chains were all read from a single sample in a study of Ad26.COV2.S vaccination and SARS-CoV-2 variants. Indicated treatment: about 20 received Ad26.COV2.S at low or high dose, single or two shots; roughly 5 received placebo; per-sample allocation not given. Collection of samples fell on day 63 after the first vaccine or placebo injection. Clones were sequenced by immunoSEQ multiplex PCR, and TCRdb holds only the in-frame ones, with some missing. The table has roughly 400,000 clones, around 92% seen once. Here the sequenced sample was peripheral blood, taken in a trial of Ad26.COV2.S vaccine versus placebo. These receptors were taken from a person aged 18-65 years who received the Ad26.COV2.S COVID-19 vaccine or a placebo.

The chain links TRBV11-2 to TRBJ1-6; D not resolved. This CDR3 is built from 16 residues. V was trimmed by 1 base and J by 8 bases, leaving 15 bases between them. The germline CDR1 and CDR2 sequences are SGHAT and FQNNGV. The CDR3 DNA follows: TGTGCCAGCAGCTTAGTTGGCGGATCATCGTATTCACCCCTCCACTTT. Its protein is CASSLVGGSSYSPLHF.

This chain connects TRBV11-3 to TRBJ2-7; perhaps D is TRBD1 or TRBD2 (5 bases each). The germline CDR1 and CDR2 sequences are SGHNT and YENEEA. The CDR3 runs 14 residues. The V and J ends lost 5 bases and 3 bases respectively, with 14 bases between them. The CDR3 DNA is TGTGCCAGCAGCCCACCGGGACCGCTCTACGAGCAGTACTTC. Translation: CASSPPGPLYEQYF.

Comment on this clone: This specimen includes other DNA sequences encoding the same CDR3. V usage is TRBV14 and J usage is TRBJ1-3; no definite D call. With 0 bases removed from V and 3 bases from J, the gap between germline ends came to 6 bases. The CDR3 loop spans 14 amino acids. The germline V gene encodes CDR1 SGHDN and CDR2 FVKESK. The DNA for the CDR3 is TGTGCCAGCAGCCAAGAAGTCAGTGGAAACACCATATATTTT. The encoded protein is CASSQEVSGNTIYF. Supplemented by reference TRBV14 and TRBJ1-3, the full variable domain reads EAGVTQFPSHSVIEKGQTVTLRCDPISGHDNLYWYRRVMGKEIKFLLHFVKESKQDESGMPNNRFLAERTGGTYSTLKVQPAELEDSGVYFCASSQEVSGNTIYFGEGSWLTVV.

The chain carries TRBV15 and TRBJ2-1; D might be TRBD2 (6 bases). The CDR3 is made up of 16 amino acids. Germline V gives CDR1 LNHNV, CDR2 YYDKDF (reference sequence). Trimming removed 0 bases at V and 4 bases at J, with 13 bases between. CDR3 amino acids: CATSRDGGGFYNEQFF. The CDR3 nucleotides are TGTGCCACCAGCAGAGATGGGGGAGGTTTTTACAATGAGCAGTTCTTC. The variable domain in full, with the rest retrieved from reference TRBV15 and TRBJ2-1, is DAMVIQNPRYQVTQFGKPVTLSCSQTLNHNVMYWYQQKSSQAPKLLFHYYDKDFNNEADTPDNFQSRRPNTSFCFLDIRSPGLGDTAMYLCATSRDGGGFYNEQFFGPGTRLTVL.

The V gene is TRBV2, the J gene TRBJ2-7, with TRBD1 identical over 7 bases. Germline lookup yields CDR1 SNHLY and CDR2 FYNNEI. The CDR3 covers 15 residues. V gave up 3 bases and J gave up 1 base; unmatched junction bases: 6. This chain's CDR3 is CASSDGQDVSYEQYF. The CDR3 DNA follows: TGTGCCAGCAGTGATGGACAGGACGTTTCCTACGAGCAGTACTTC.

This clone was counted between two and nine times. The V and J genes are TRBV5-4 and TRBJ2-2; TRBD2 aligns across 7 bases. The CDR3 is 16 amino acids. The ends lost 5 bases at V and 4 bases at J; junction bases unmatched: 11. Germline values: CDR1 SGHNT, CDR2 YYREEE (reference sequence). The CDR3 region is CASRQERGGSTGELFF. CDR3 sequence (DNA): TGTGCCAGCAGGCAGGAGAGGGGAGGGAGCACCGGGGAGCTGTTTTTT. The variable domain in full, with the rest retrieved from reference TRBV5-4 and TRBJ2-2, is ETGVTQSPTHLIKTRGQQVTLRCSSQSGHNTVSWYQQALGQGPQFIFQYYREEENGRGNFPPRFSGLQFPNYSSELNVNALELDDSALYLCASRQERGGSTGELFFGEGSRLTVL.

V usage is TRBV27 and J usage is TRBJ1-2, with D hard to call. The length of the CDR3 is 13 residues. Germline-derived CDR1 and CDR2 are MNHEY and SMNVEV (reference sequence). V was clipped by 5 bases and J by 6 bases, with 13 bases between them. The DNA of the CDR3 is TGTGCCAGCAGTCCCCACCCTTCCGATGGCTACACCTTC. Translated: CASSPHPSDGYTF.

This chain uses TRBV5-1 with TRBJ1-1; 9 bases fit TRBD1. Trimming removed 3 bases from V and 5 bases from J; junction bases left unmatched: 11. CDR1 SGHRS and CDR2 YFSETQ come from the germline V gene. The CDR3 covers 16 residues. The CDR3 bases are TGCGCCAGCAGCTGGGGACAGGGTCGGAGAGGGACTGAAGCTTTCTTT. It translates to CASSWGQGRRGTEAFF.

J is TRBJ2-7 and V is TRBV21-1; TRBD1 was called by the table and not checked on the DNA. TRBV21-1 is recorded as a pseudogene. This CDR3 region has 13 residues. In DNA form, the CDR3 reads TGTGCCAGCACCCGGGACAGGGGACACGAGCAGTACTTC. Residues: CASTRDRGHEQYF.

The CDR3 DNA reads TGCGCCAGCAGCCGAGACATGGCCGGGACAGGGGAATTGAAGCAGTACTTC. The encoded protein is CASSRDMAGTGELKQYF. V gene TRBV4-1 combines with J gene TRBJ2-7; 10 nucleotides match TRBD1. The germline CDR1 and CDR2 sequences are MGHRA and YSYEKL. This CDR3 spans 17 amino acids. J lost 8 bases, V lost 4 bases, and 17 bases had no gene match.

V usage is TRBV9 and J usage is TRBJ2-2; D gene ambiguous. V was shortened by 4 bases and J by 1 base, with 2 bases between the two germline ends. CDR3 length: 12 residues. Germline loops: CDR1 SGDLS, CDR2 YYNGEE. The CDR3: CASSMNTGELFF. The CDR3 DNA reads TGTGCCAGCAGCATGAACACCGGGGAGCTGTTTTTT.

The chain couples TRBV6-5 to TRBJ2-7, with D unclear. Trimming took 2 bases from V and 5 from J, leaving 13 bases between them. In germline, CDR1 is MNHEY, CDR2 SVGAGI. The CDR3 extends over 14 amino acids. DNA for the CDR3: TGTGCCAGCAGTTACAGGCAGGAATTAGACGAGCAGTACTTC. Protein: CASSYRQELDEQYF.

About this clone itself: One end of the junction does not line up with germline, which may come from a read error. The chain carries TRBV7-7 and TRBJ2-5; D is undetermined. Per germline, CDR1 SSHAT and CDR2 FNYEAQ (reference sequence). The CDR3 has 13 amino acids. The CDR3 sequence is CASSPETEETQYF. As DNA, the CDR3 is TGTGCTAGCAGCCCGGAAACCGAAGAGACCCAGTACTTC.

This clone was seen a handful of times. J is TRBJ1-6 and V is TRBV7-9, with D unclear. The CDR3 extends over 13 amino acids. CDR1 and CDR2 from the germline V gene are SEHNR and FQNEAQ (reference sequence). V lost 0 bases to trimming and J lost 10 bases, with 7 bases between them. The CDR3 spells CASSLAVGSPLHF. CDR3 DNA: TGTGCCAGCAGCTTAGCGGTAGGGTCACCCCTCCACTTT.

V and J are TRBV7-2 and TRBJ2-3, with D perhaps matching TRBD2 (5 bases). The CDR3 has 15 residues. Germline V lookup: CDR1 SGHTA, CDR2 FQGNSA. V lost 5 bases, J lost 1 base, and 13 bases lay in between. The CDR3 here is CASSMSLRGTDTQYF. As DNA, the CDR3 is TGTGCCAGCAGCATGAGTCTGCGGGGCACAGATACGCAGTATTTT.

The gene calls are TRBV27 and TRBJ2-1; TRBD2 agrees at 16 bases. There are 19 residues in the CDR3. V shed 4 bases and J 1 base; nucleotides not matched to a gene: 7. Germline values: CDR1 MNHEY, CDR2 SMNVEV (reference sequence). CDR3 bases: TGTGCCAGCAGTTCTGCCGGGACTAGCGGGGGGGGATCCTACAATGAGCAGTTCTTC. Translated: CASSSAGTSGGGSYNEQFF.

The chain employs TRBV3-1 (or the pseudogene TRBV3-2) and TRBJ2-7, with D perhaps TRBD1 (5 bases). This CDR3 is 18 amino acids long. Germline V CDR1 and CDR2: LGHDT, YNNKEL (reference sequence). V was pared by 4 bases and J by 4 bases, with 26 bases between. CDR3 DNA sequence: TGTGCCAGCAGCCGCACAGCAAAGGGGTCACGTAGGGATTACGAGCAGTACTTC. Encoded protein: CASSRTAKGSRRDYEQYF.